The 10 T cell receptor beta chains below come from one sample, sequenced in a study of T cells in Graves' hyperthyroidism and ophthalmopathy. The source material, RNA transcripts, was used to amplify TCR beta CDR3 regions. When the TCR CDR3 underwent first-round RT-PCR, the HTBI primer set was used. TCRdb re-derived calls from the multiplex PCR reads in MiXCR, one entry per CDR3 protein. Of 800,000 or so distinct CDR3 sequences listed, roughly 40% are singletons. Sequenced sample: blood. Receptor source: a young man with Graves' hyperthyroidism.

This clonotype was counted only a few times. This chain connects TRBV29-1 to TRBJ2-2, with 13 bases aligning to TRBD2. The CDR3 is 18 residues long. CDR1 and CDR2 (germline): SQVTM, ANQGSEA. The ends lost 7 bases at V and 1 base at J; junction bases unmatched: 12. In DNA form, the CDR3 reads TGCAGCGCCTTTGGGAGGACTAGCGGGGGAGGGAACACCGGGGAGCTGTTTTTT. Amino acid sequence: CSAFGRTSGGGNTGELFF.

This clonotype has ten or more counts. V is TRBV7-2 and J is TRBJ1-4; a weak D match, TRBD1 (5 bases). The V end lost 7 bases, the J end lost 2 bases, and 14 bases lay between the germline ends. Germline lookup yields CDR1 SGHTA and CDR2 FQGNSA. The CDR3 has 15 amino acids. The CDR3 here is CASTVDWGTNEKLFF. CDR3 nucleotide sequence: TGTGCCAGCACCGTGGATTGGGGGACTAATGAAAAACTGTTTTTT.

This clonotype appeared many times. The chain combines TRBV29-1 with TRBJ2-7, with 7 bases matching TRBD1. V was clipped by 7 bases and J by 2 bases; unmatched bases: 5. The CDR3 is 12 residues long. Per germline, CDR1 SQVTM and CDR2 ANQGSEA. DNA of the CDR3: TGCAGCGCCGGACAGGACCCCTACGAGCAGTACTTC. Its protein is CSAGQDPYEQYF.

The chain carries TRBV29-1 and TRBJ1-2; D is unresolved. This CDR3 is 11 amino acids long. Trimming took 8 bases from V and 5 from J, leaving 12 bases between them. Germline CDR1 and CDR2: SQVTM and ANQGSEA. The DNA of the CDR3 is TGCAGCAGTTTAGCCCCTTATGGCTACACCTTC. Amino acids: CSSLAPYGYTF.

About this clonotype: Mismatch with germline at one junction end may stem from a read error. The chain employs TRBV12-3 or TRBV12-4 and TRBJ2-5; 11 positions agree with TRBD2. The CDR3 has 15 amino acids. The CDR3 DNA reads as TGCGCCAGCAGCCAACCGACTAGCGGGAATGGGACCCAGTACTTC. The encoded protein is CASSQPTSGNGTQYF.

This clonotype was recorded at least ten times. V is TRBV9 and J is TRBJ1-2, with 9 bases aligning to TRBD1. Germline loops: CDR1 SGDLS, CDR2 YYNGEE. The CDR3 has 15 residues. With V trimmed by 4 bases and J by 5 bases, 9 bases remained unmatched. The CDR3, as DNA: TGTGCCAGCAGCCTACCTGTGACAGGGGGGTATGGCTACACCTTC. Translation: CASSLPVTGGYGYTF.

V usage is TRBV6-5 and J usage is TRBJ2-6, with D possibly being TRBD1 (5 bases). The CDR3 consists of 15 residues. Germline V gives CDR1 MNHEY, CDR2 SVGAGI. The V and J ends lost 7 bases and 0 bases respectively, with 10 bases between them. The CDR3: CASTPQGSGANVLTF. In DNA form, the CDR3 reads TGTGCCAGCACCCCTCAGGGCTCTGGGGCCAACGTCCTGACTTTC.

This chain joins TRBV7-2 and TRBJ1-5; D is uncertain. The CDR3 runs 14 residues. Germline CDR1 is SGHTA and CDR2 is FQGNSA. V was shortened by 1 base and J by 11 bases, with 15 bases between the two germline ends. The CDR3, as DNA: TGTGCCAGCAGCTTAGGCCCGGAACAAGAGACCCAGCATTTT. The encoded protein is CASSLGPEQETQHF.

Concerning this clonotype: A read error may be the cause here, since a much bigger clone is one base away. The chain carries TRBV6-1 and TRBJ1-2; possible D gene TRBD1, 6 bases. The germline gives CDR1 MNHNS, CDR2 SASEGT. V was clipped by 6 bases and J by 3 bases, with 11 bases between them. The CDR3 has 13 amino acids. In nucleotides, the CDR3 is TGTGCCAGCAGCCGACAGGCCCACTATGGCTACACCTTC. Its protein is CASSRQAHYGYTF.

This clonotype occurred many times. The V gene is TRBV19, the J gene TRBJ1-5; D is perhaps TRBD1 (6 bases). The CDR3 consists of 15 residues. The V gene lost 2 bases and the J gene lost 5 bases, with 13 bases spanning the gap. CDR1 is LNHDA and CDR2 is SQIVND in the germline V gene (reference sequence). CDR3 sequence: CASSIHRALYQPQHF. The CDR3 nucleotides read TGTGCCAGTAGTATACACAGGGCACTATATCAGCCCCAGCATTTT. Drawing the rest from reference TRBV19 and TRBJ1-5, the complete variable domain is DGGITQSPKYLFRKEGQNVTLSCEQNLNHDAMYWYRQDPGQGLRLIYYSQIVNDFQKGDIAEGYSVSREKKESFPLTVTSAQKNPTAFYLCASSIHRALYQPQHFGDGTRLSIL.